This T cell receptor beta chain derives from a study of cytotoxic CD8 clonotypes in ibrutinib-treated CLL. Study outcomes and limitations: Having risen at ibrutinib response, clonality had fallen back toward baseline by progression.

This CDR3 is 16 amino acids long. V shed 4 bases and J shed 3 bases, with 18 bases lying between them. Germline loops: CDR1 KGHSH, CDR2 LQKENI. The count of this clone is one. Its specificity is not known. TCRdb's copy holds only in-frame clones and misses some; the assay was immunoSEQ multiplex PCR. The top ten clones hold roughly 1.9% of a sample with 130,000 or so clones, 70% to 90% of them seen once. This sample comprised PBMCs, obtained after 24 months of ibrutinib treatment. The rearrangement links TRBV18 to TRBJ1-1; D call uncertain. The sequence came from a human donor with chronic lymphocytic leukemia. CDR3 sequence (DNA): TGTGCCAGCTCACTTAATGTTCCGTCGGTTCACACTGAAGCTTTCTTT. This translates into CASSLNVPSVHTEAFF.